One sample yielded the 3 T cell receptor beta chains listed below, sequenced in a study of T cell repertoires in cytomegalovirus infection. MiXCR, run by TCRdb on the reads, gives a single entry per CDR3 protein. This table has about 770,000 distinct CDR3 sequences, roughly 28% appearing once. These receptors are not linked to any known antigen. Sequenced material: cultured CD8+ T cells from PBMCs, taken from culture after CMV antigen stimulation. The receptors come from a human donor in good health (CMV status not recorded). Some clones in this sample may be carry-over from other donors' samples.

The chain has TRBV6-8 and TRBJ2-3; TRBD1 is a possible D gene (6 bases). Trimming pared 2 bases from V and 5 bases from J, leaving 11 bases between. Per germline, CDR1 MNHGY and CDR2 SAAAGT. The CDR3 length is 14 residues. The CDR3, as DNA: TGTGCCAGCAGTTACGGACAGAATAGAGATACGCAGTATTTT. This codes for CASSYGQNRDTQYF.

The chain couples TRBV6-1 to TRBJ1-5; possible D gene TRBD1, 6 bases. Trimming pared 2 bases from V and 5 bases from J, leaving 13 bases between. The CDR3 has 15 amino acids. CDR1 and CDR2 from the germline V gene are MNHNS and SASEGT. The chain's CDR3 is CASSERWQGYQPQHF. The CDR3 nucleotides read TGTGCCAGCAGTGAACGTTGGCAGGGGTATCAGCCCCAGCATTTT.

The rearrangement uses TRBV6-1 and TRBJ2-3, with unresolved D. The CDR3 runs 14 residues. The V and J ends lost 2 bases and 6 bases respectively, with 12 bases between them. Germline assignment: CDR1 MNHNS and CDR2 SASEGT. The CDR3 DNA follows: TGTGCCAGCAGTGAACAACTACCCCGGGATACGCAGTATTTT. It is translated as CASSEQLPRDTQYF.